The 18 T cell receptor beta chains reported below all come from one sample, sequenced in a study of blood T cell repertoires in COVID-19 (TCRdb year 2020). The method was the immunoSEQ multiplex PCR assay. The table was pulled from immuneACCESS by TCRdb, which kept in-frame rearrangements only. Such tables lose some clones; where checked, under half of the loss comes from unresolved V genes, and the rest has no known cause. In all, the sample holds approximately 160,000 clones, and roughly 86% of those were seen once. The top ten clones comprise around 7.7% of the sample. The sequencing sample was made of peripheral blood. Every receptor here comes from a man in his forties who had recovered from COVID-19.

The V gene is TRBV10-3, the J gene TRBJ2-6; a possible D gene is TRBD2 (6 bases). The CDR3 extends over 14 amino acids. Germline CDR1 reads ENHRY; CDR2 reads SYGVKD. Trimming removed 8 bases from V and 0 bases from J, with 8 bases in between. CDR3 in DNA: TGTGCCATCGGCGGGACCTCTGGGGCCAACGTCCTGACTTTC. It encodes CAIGGTSGANVLTF.

The V and J genes are TRBV6-5 and TRBJ2-2; maybe TRBD1 (6 bases). Trimming took 2 bases from V and 6 from J, leaving 13 bases between them. This CDR3 contains 15 residues. Germline CDR1 is MNHEY and CDR2 is SVGAGI. The CDR3 here is CASSYALQGPGELFF. The CDR3 bases are TGTGCCAGCAGTTACGCCCTACAGGGCCCCGGGGAGCTGTTTTTT.

The J gene is TRBJ1-2, the V gene TRBV29-1, with D possibly being TRBD1 (5 bases). Germline V lookup: CDR1 SQVTM, CDR2 ANQGSEA. CDR3 length: 12 residues. Trimming stripped 4 bases from V and 6 bases from J, with 12 bases between. CDR3 coding DNA: TGCAGCGTTGCCCAGGGATTGAATGGCTACACCTTC. It codes for CSVAQGLNGYTF.

The gene calls are TRBV10-3 and TRBJ1-1, with TRBD1 identical over 11 bases. The V gene end was trimmed by 6 bases and the J gene end by 5 bases; junction bases not matched to a gene: 5. The CDR3 consists of 14 residues. Germline CDR1 reads ENHRY; CDR2 reads SYGVKD. CDR3 protein: CAIRPGQGGTEAFF. DNA for the CDR3: TGTGCCATCAGACCGGGACAGGGGGGAACTGAAGCTTTCTTT.

V usage is TRBV7-3 and J usage is TRBJ2-1; the match to TRBD2 covers 12 bases. CDR1 and CDR2 from the germline V gene are SGHTA and FQGTGA. Unmatched junction bases numbered 6, after V lost 5 bases and J lost 10 bases. This CDR3 contains 14 residues. The CDR3 here is CASSQRTSGTEQFF. Here the CDR3 DNA reads TGTGCCAGCAGCCAACGGACTAGCGGGACCGAGCAGTTCTTC.

The chain combines TRBV4-3 with TRBJ2-7; 7 positions agree with TRBD1. Trimming took 6 bases from V and 1 from J; bases not matched to a gene: 6. CDR1 is LGHNA, CDR2 YSLEER, per germline. CDR3 length equals 14 residues. The CDR3 region is CASSTQQGSYEQYF. The CDR3 region has the DNA TGCGCCAGCAGTACCCAACAGGGGTCCTACGAGCAGTACTTC.

The chain links TRBV15 to TRBJ1-2; 7 nucleotides match TRBD1. V shed 2 bases, J shed 3 bases, and the junction held 6 bases outside the gene matches. Looked up from germline, CDR1 is LNHNV and CDR2 is YYDKDF (reference sequence). The CDR3 spans 15 residues. The CDR3 reads CATSRLRQGDYGYTF. In nucleotides, the CDR3 is TGTGCCACCAGCAGACTAAGACAGGGAGACTATGGCTACACCTTC. Using reference TRBV15 and TRBJ1-2 for the parts outside the CDR3, the full variable domain is DAMVIQNPRYQVTQFGKPVTLSCSQTLNHNVMYWYQQKSSQAPKLLFHYYDKDFNNEADTPDNFQSRRPNTSFCFLDIRSPGLGDTAMYLCATSRLRQGDYGYTFGSGTRLTVV.

The V call is TRBV19, the J call TRBJ1-2, with 7 bases aligning to TRBD1. J was trimmed by 5 bases and V by 10 bases; bases with no gene match: 10. CDR1 is LNHDA, CDR2 SQIVND, per germline (reference sequence). The CDR3 has 13 residues. CDR3 sequence: CATSERTGYGYTF. DNA for the CDR3: TGTGCCACCTCGGAACGGACAGGTTATGGCTACACCTTC.

This clone was counted a single time. The chain uses TRBV9 and TRBJ2-1, with 7 bases fitting TRBD2. Germline CDR1 SGDLS, CDR2 YYNGEE. The CDR3 extends over 15 amino acids. J lost 6 bases, V lost 0 bases, and 6 bases had no gene match. In nucleotides, the CDR3 is TGTGCCAGCAGCGTAGGCCTAGCGGCGGGCAATGAGCAGTTCTTC. As protein: CASSVGLAAGNEQFF.

The chain is built from TRBV12-3 or TRBV12-4 and TRBJ2-7; D unresolved. This CDR3 has 11 amino acids. Trimming stripped 4 bases from V and 4 bases from J, with 5 bases between. CDR3 bases: TGTGCCAGCAGTTATAGTTACGAGCAGTACTTC. This codes for CASSYSYEQYF.

CDR3 amino acids: CASSPESYNEQFF. The CDR3 DNA sequence: TGTGCCAGCAGTCCAGAATCCTACAATGAGCAGTTCTTC. J is TRBJ2-1 and V is TRBV6-5; D is unresolved. The CDR3 consists of 13 residues. Germline lookup yields CDR1 MNHEY and CDR2 SVGAGI. Trimming stripped 5 bases from V and 1 base from J, with 6 bases between.

The rearrangement links TRBV21-1 to TRBJ2-5; the DNA was not used to check the table's D call, TRBD1. TRBV21-1 is labeled a pseudogene. The CDR3 runs to 14 residues. The CDR3 DNA reads TGTGCCAGCAGAAGGACAGGGGCCCAGGTGACCCAGTACTTC. It specifies CASRRTGAQVTQYF.

The chain is built from TRBV27 and TRBJ2-1; TRBD1 might be the D (6 bases). CDR3 length equals 14 residues. Germline lookup yields CDR1 MNHEY and CDR2 SMNVEV (reference sequence). V was cut by 4 bases and J by 5 bases, with 12 bases left in between. CDR3 in DNA: TGTGCCAGCAGTTCGTGGACAGCTAACAATGAGCAGTTCTTC. Translation: CASSSWTANNEQFF.

This chain connects TRBV29-1 to TRBJ2-1; tentatively, D is TRBD2 (6 bases). Germline CDR1 reads SQVTM; CDR2 reads ANQGSEA. The CDR3 spans 14 residues. The V and J ends lost 8 bases and 2 bases respectively, with 16 bases between them. CDR3 coding DNA: TGCAGCTGCCCGGGTTGGGGGGCCTACAATGAGCAGTTCTTC. It translates to CSCPGWGAYNEQFF.

The chain combines TRBV14 with TRBJ2-7, with D maybe TRBD1 (6 bases). CDR3 size: 13 residues. V lost 4 bases to trimming and J lost 0 bases, with 7 bases between them. Per the germline V gene, CDR1 is SGHDN and CDR2 is FVKESK. CDR3: CASSLDSSYEQYF. The DNA of the CDR3 is TGTGCCAGCAGCCTGGACAGCTCCTACGAGCAGTACTTC. Based on the CDR3 plus reference TRBV14 and TRBJ2-7, the full variable domain is EAGVTQFPSHSVIEKGQTVTLRCDPISGHDNLYWYRRVMGKEIKFLLHFVKESKQDESGMPNNRFLAERTGGTYSTLKVQPAELEDSGVYFCASSLDSSYEQYFGPGTRLTVT.

The chain combines TRBV19 with TRBJ1-1, with D unresolved. With 1 base removed from V and 6 bases from J, the gap between germline ends came to 6 bases. The CDR3 extends over 12 amino acids. Germline-derived CDR1 and CDR2 are LNHDA and SQIVND (reference sequence). Written as DNA, the CDR3 is TGTGCCAGTAGTATAGGAGTGGCTGAAGCTTTCTTT. This translates into CASSIGVAEAFF. Full variable domain (rest looked up from reference TRBV19 and TRBJ1-1): DGGITQSPKYLFRKEGQNVTLSCEQNLNHDAMYWYRQDPGQGLRLIYYSQIVNDFQKGDIAEGYSVSREKKESFPLTVTSAQKNPTAFYLCASSIGVAEAFFGQGTRLTVV.

The chain links TRBV11-1 to TRBJ2-7; tentatively, D is TRBD2 (6 bases). Per germline, CDR1 SGHAT and CDR2 FQDESV (reference sequence). The germline V and J ends were trimmed by 3 bases and 1 base, with 7 bases remaining between them. The CDR3 totals 13 residues. The CDR3 DNA reads TGTGCCAGCAGCTTCGGGGGATCCTACGAGCAGTACTTC. This sequence encodes CASSFGGSYEQYF.

This clone was found a few times. This sequence joins TRBV21-1 and TRBJ2-7; TRBD2 reflects the table's D call only, with no check against the DNA. TRBV21-1 is reported as a pseudogene. There are 13 residues in the CDR3. This CDR3 reads CASSKACYLVQYF. Here the CDR3 DNA reads TGTGCCAGCAGCAAAGCATGCTACTTGGTGCAGTACTTC.